The 30 T cell receptor beta chains in this list originate from one sample, sequenced in a study of T cell responses to AZD1222 COVID-19 vaccine. TCRdb's copy holds only in-frame clones and misses some; the assay was immunoSEQ multiplex PCR. The sample has 65,000 to 100,000 clones, around 81% seen once. The sample in question was peripheral blood, obtained on day 0 of AZD1222 vaccination. The receptors were sampled from an adult in good health.

V and J are TRBV5-6 and TRBJ1-4, with TRBD1 identical over 12 bases. This CDR3 contains 14 residues. Germline V gene sequence: CDR1 SGHDT, CDR2 YYEEEE. V shed 4 bases and J 12 bases; nucleotides not matched to a gene: 7. CDR3 nucleotides: TGTGCCAGCAGCGTCGGGACAGGGGGCAGAGAACTGTTTTTT. It codes for CASSVGTGGRELFF.

The rearrangement links TRBV5-6 to TRBJ2-2; no reliable D call. CDR1 is SGHDT and CDR2 is YYEEEE in the germline V gene. The CDR3 spans 13 residues. Trimming left V 3 bases short and J 5 bases short, with 8 bases between. This CDR3 is CASSSVWTGELFF. CDR3 DNA sequence: TGTGCCAGCAGCTCGGTTTGGACCGGGGAGCTGTTTTTT.

This chain joins TRBV6-5 and TRBJ2-1; 9 nucleotides align to TRBD2. The CDR3 extends over 15 amino acids. The V and J ends lost 7 bases and 8 bases, in that order; junction bases with no gene match: 12. CDR1 is MNHEY and CDR2 is SVGAGI in the germline V gene. In nucleotides, the CDR3 is TGTGCCAGCACCCCAACCGGGACTAGCAGTCATGAGCAGTTCTTC. Its protein is CASTPTGTSSHEQFF.

The J gene is TRBJ1-2, the V gene TRBV29-1; D is perhaps TRBD1 (6 bases). Germline lookup yields CDR1 SQVTM and CDR2 ANQGSEA. The CDR3 consists of 12 residues. The V and J ends lost 3 bases and 5 bases respectively, with 10 bases between them. The CDR3 DNA reads TGCAGCGTTGAGGAGGGGGGGTATGGCTACACCTTC. Translation: CSVEEGGYGYTF.

The chain recombines TRBV5-1 with TRBJ2-7; 10 bases match TRBD2. Germline CDR1 is SGHRS and CDR2 is YFSETQ. Trimming cost V 0 bases and J 4 bases; bases outside gene matches: 7. The CDR3 runs to 16 residues. CDR3 amino acids: CASSLGASGSSYEQYF. As DNA, the CDR3 is TGCGCCAGCAGCTTGGGGGCTAGCGGGAGCTCATACGAGCAGTACTTC.

This clone was picked up a small number of times. The chain carries TRBV12-3 or TRBV12-4 and TRBJ2-7; the D gene is possibly TRBD1 (5 bases). V was shortened by 3 bases and J by 5 bases, with 11 bases between the two germline ends. The CDR3 loop spans 13 amino acids. This CDR3 is CASSFQGFHEQYF. CDR3 coding DNA: TGTGCCAGCAGTTTTCAGGGCTTTCACGAGCAGTACTTC.

The chain has TRBV7-6 and TRBJ2-1; TRBD2 matches 12 bases. The CDR3 is made up of 18 amino acids. CDR1 is SGHVS and CDR2 is FNYEAQ in the germline V gene. V lost 1 base and J lost 4; bases outside the gene matches: 8. CDR3 sequence reads: CASSLGGTSGYRYNEQFF. The CDR3 DNA sequence: TGTGCCAGCAGCTTAGGAGGGACTAGCGGGTATAGATACAATGAGCAGTTCTTC.

This clone was seen a few times. The CDR3 loop reads CASKWGPSEKLFF. The CDR3 nucleotides are TGTGCCTCAAAGTGGGGGCCGAGTGAAAAACTGTTTTTT. The chain couples TRBV2 to TRBJ1-4; D might be TRBD1 (6 bases). The V and J ends lost 11 bases and 7 bases respectively, with 17 bases between them. The CDR3 has 13 residues. Germline V gives CDR1 SNHLY, CDR2 FYNNEI.

This chain uses TRBV18 with TRBJ2-7, with 7 bases matching TRBD1. From germline, CDR1 is KGHSH and CDR2 LQKENI. CDR3 size: 13 residues. The trim removed 5 bases at V and 4 bases at J, leaving 5 bases unmatched. DNA for the CDR3: TGTGCCAGCTCAAGCCTGACAGGGTACGAGCAGTACTTC. Translated, it gives CASSSLTGYEQYF.

The V gene is TRBV18, the J gene TRBJ2-1, with unresolved D. Germline-derived CDR1 and CDR2 are KGHSH and LQKENI. CDR3 length equals 11 residues. V was clipped by 4 bases and J by 8 bases, with 6 bases between them. CDR3 bases: TGTGCCAGCTCACGAATGGATGAGCAGTTCTTC. This encodes CASSRMDEQFF.

CDR3 protein: CASIIRETQYF. CDR3 in DNA: TGTGCCAGCATTATTCGAGAGACCCAGTACTTC. The chain is built from TRBV2 and TRBJ2-5; D is unclear. The germline V gene has CDR1 SNHLY and CDR2 FYNNEI. CDR3 length: 11 amino acids. Trimming took 7 bases from V and 4 from J, leaving 7 bases between them.

The rearrangement links TRBV28 to TRBJ2-5; tentatively, D is TRBD2 (6 bases). The CDR3 consists of 13 residues. V was pared by 3 bases and J by 4 bases, with 9 bases between. Germline V gives CDR1 MDHEN, CDR2 SYDVKM. The CDR3 region has the DNA TGTGCCAGCAGTTTGGGGGGTAGAGAGACCCAGTACTTC. Its protein product is CASSLGGRETQYF.

V and J are TRBV19 and TRBJ2-1; 8 bases fit TRBD2. The germline CDR1 and CDR2 sequences are LNHDA and SQIVND (reference sequence). V trimming: 4 bases; J trimming: 0 bases; junction bases outside the gene matches: 5. The CDR3 spans 16 residues. As DNA, the CDR3 is TGTGCCAGTAGTACCCTTAGCGGGGTCTCCTACAATGAGCAGTTCTTC. As protein: CASSTLSGVSYNEQFF.

The V gene is TRBV28, the J gene TRBJ2-7; no clear D. Trimming removed 3 bases from V and 1 base from J, with 7 bases in between. Germline CDR1 MDHEN, CDR2 SYDVKM. CDR3 size: 13 residues. This chain's CDR3 is CASSFQGSYEQYF. In DNA, the CDR3 is TGTGCCAGCAGTTTCCAAGGTTCCTACGAGCAGTACTTC. Full variable domain (outside the CDR3, taken from reference TRBV28 and TRBJ2-7): DVKVTQSSRYLVKRTGEKVFLECVQDMDHENMFWYRQDPGLGLRLIYFSYDVKMKEKGDIPEGYSVSREKKERFSLILESASTNQTSMYLCASSFQGSYEQYFGPGTRLTVT.

The chain recombines TRBV5-1 with TRBJ2-5, with 8 bases matching TRBD1. The CDR3 sequence is 13 residues long. V shed 4 bases and J 4 bases; nucleotides not matched to a gene: 3. From germline, CDR1 is SGHRS and CDR2 YFSETQ. In DNA form, the CDR3 reads TGCGCCAGCAGCACCGGACAGGGAGAGACCCAGTACTTC. Protein sequence: CASSTGQGETQYF.

In this sample, this clone turned up a few times. V usage is TRBV7-8 and J usage is TRBJ1-6; 9 bases agree with TRBD1. V shed 1 base, J shed 8 bases, and the junction held 3 bases outside the gene matches. CDR3 size: 15 residues. Per germline, CDR1 SGHVS and CDR2 FQNEAQ. CDR3 sequence (DNA): TGTGCCAGCAGCTTAGGGAGGACAGGGGATTCACCCCTCCACTTT. Its protein is CASSLGRTGDSPLHF.

The chain employs TRBV10-3 and TRBJ2-4; D assignment may be TRBD1 or TRBD2 (5 bases each). Trimming shortened V by 3 bases and J by 6 bases, and 12 bases separated the two germline ends. The CDR3 has 14 amino acids. Per germline, CDR1 ENHRY and CDR2 SYGVKD. CDR3 in amino acids: CAISDGTSGNIQYF. In DNA, the CDR3 is TGTGCCATCAGTGATGGGACCAGTGGAAACATTCAGTACTTC.

V and J are TRBV30 and TRBJ2-2, with TRBD1 as a possible D gene (5 bases). Germline-derived CDR1 and CDR2 are GTSNPN and SVGIG (reference sequence). V lost 3 bases and J lost 0, with 11 bases in between. This CDR3 contains 15 residues. The DNA for the CDR3 is TGTGCCTGGAGGCATGGACACTCGAACACCGGGGAGCTGTTTTTT. This codes for CAWRHGHSNTGELFF.

The chain has TRBV5-6 and TRBJ1-5; D gene unclear. The CDR3 runs 13 residues. Germline loops: CDR1 SGHDT, CDR2 YYEEEE. The germline V and J ends were trimmed by 2 bases and 0 bases, with 3 bases remaining between them. DNA for the CDR3: TGTGCCAGCAGCTTAAATAGCAATCAGCCCCAGCATTTT. It yields the protein CASSLNSNQPQHF.

The chain couples TRBV5-1 to TRBJ2-3; TRBD1 might be the D (6 bases). Germline values: CDR1 SGHRS, CDR2 YFSETQ. V was trimmed by 3 bases and J by 3 bases, leaving 14 bases between them. The CDR3 consists of 15 residues. The chain's CDR3 is CASSSTGQGTDTQYF. For the CDR3, the DNA is TGCGCCAGCAGCTCTACAGGGCAGGGGACAGATACGCAGTATTTT.

The chain couples TRBV5-1 to TRBJ2-5; TRBD2 is a possible D gene (6 bases). Germline CDR1 and CDR2: SGHRS and YFSETQ. The V and J ends lost 4 bases and 1 base respectively, with 14 bases between them. The CDR3 length is 15 residues. The CDR3 sequence: CASSMLGGFQETQYF. The CDR3 DNA reads TGCGCCAGCAGCATGCTGGGAGGCTTCCAAGAGACCCAGTACTTC.

The chain joins TRBV11-2 to TRBJ1-6; D ambiguous. This CDR3 comprises 16 residues. The germline V gene encodes CDR1 SGHAT and CDR2 FQNNGV. Trimming removed 1 base from V and 5 bases from J, with 12 bases in between. CDR3 in amino acids: CASSLAAPGNNSPLHF. In nucleotides, the CDR3 is TGTGCCAGCAGCTTAGCGGCACCAGGAAATAATTCACCCCTCCACTTT.

This chain connects TRBV5-8 to TRBJ1-5, with D unclear. The CDR3 is 14 residues long. Trimming stripped 1 base from V and 4 bases from J, with 9 bases between. Germline assignment: CDR1 SGHTS and CDR2 YDEGEE. CDR3 protein: CASSLLIGNQPQHF. The CDR3 nucleotides read TGTGCCAGCAGCTTGCTTATCGGAAATCAGCCCCAGCATTTT.

The chain uses TRBV4-1 and TRBJ2-2; 7 bases align to TRBD2. CDR3 length: 15 residues. The V gene's germline CDR1 is MGHRA and CDR2 YSYEKL. V gave up 1 base and J gave up 5 bases; unmatched junction bases: 4. CDR3 nucleotide sequence: TGCGCCAGCAGCCAAGGGGGAGGGAAAACCGGGGAGCTGTTTTTT. It specifies CASSQGGGKTGELFF.

In this sample, this clone turned up once. The chain employs TRBV19 and TRBJ1-3; D is perhaps TRBD1 (5 bases). The germline V gene encodes CDR1 LNHDA and CDR2 SQIVND (reference sequence). This CDR3 has 15 amino acids. V lost 3 bases to trimming and J lost 0 bases, with 9 bases between them. The CDR3 reads CASSIWGGSGNTIYF. Written as DNA, the CDR3 is TGTGCCAGTAGTATCTGGGGCGGCTCTGGAAACACCATATATTTT.

This rearrangement joins TRBV7-9 to TRBJ1-1, with unresolved D. Germline CDR1 and CDR2: SEHNR and FQNEAQ (reference sequence). The CDR3 contains 13 residues. Trimming left V 4 bases short and J 1 base short, with 7 bases between. The CDR3 protein is CASSSRQNTEAFF. The DNA for the CDR3 is TGTGCCAGCAGCTCCAGACAGAACACTGAAGCTTTCTTT.

The V gene is TRBV11-1, the J gene TRBJ2-5, with 7 bases aligning to TRBD1. CDR1 is SGHAT, CDR2 FQDESV, per germline (reference sequence). J was trimmed by 1 base and V by 5 bases; bases with no gene match: 4. This CDR3 is 14 amino acids long. DNA for the CDR3: TGTGCCAGCAGCCGGACAGGACTCCAAGAGACCCAGTACTTC. Encoded protein: CASSRTGLQETQYF.

The chain couples TRBV25-1 to TRBJ2-3; a possible D gene is TRBD2 (5 bases). V shed 8 bases and J shed 1 base, with 10 bases lying between them. The germline V gene encodes CDR1 MGHDK and CDR2 SYGVNS. This CDR3 is 13 amino acids long. CDR3 residues: CASVPRGTDTQYF. The DNA of the CDR3 is TGTGCCAGCGTGCCGAGGGGCACAGATACGCAGTATTTT.

The V call is TRBV12-3 or TRBV12-4, the J call TRBJ1-5, with D unclear. The V gene lost 7 bases and the J gene lost 7 bases, with 11 bases spanning the gap. CDR3 length: 12 amino acids. This CDR3 is CASKLRAQPQHF. CDR3 nucleotides: TGTGCCAGCAAACTGAGGGCCCAGCCCCAGCATTTT.

The chain is built from TRBV7-9 and TRBJ1-2; D is unresolved. Germline CDR1 reads SEHNR; CDR2 reads FQNEAQ (reference sequence). V shed 5 bases and J shed 6 bases, with 13 bases lying between them. The length of the CDR3 is 13 residues. CDR3 loop: CASSADTQDGYTF. Written as DNA, the CDR3 is TGTGCCAGCAGCGCCGACACCCAAGATGGCTACACCTTC.